A single sample is the source of the 14 T cell receptor beta chains below, sequenced in a study of blood T cell repertoires in COVID-19. Assay: immunoSEQ multiplex PCR; the TCRdb copy retains only in-frame clones and omits some. In the table there are under 85,000 clones, about four fifths of which are singletons. The source material was peripheral blood. The receptor source for this set is a man in his forties or fifties with acute or convalescent COVID-19.

This clone has only one observation. CDR3 sequence: CASSRSHRASTDTQYF. The CDR3 DNA is TGTGCCAGTAGTAGATCCCACAGGGCTAGCACAGATACGCAGTATTTT. J is TRBJ2-3 and V is TRBV19, with D possibly being TRBD1 (6 bases). Trimming took 4 bases from V and 0 from J, leaving 14 bases between them. This CDR3 has 16 amino acids. The germline V gene encodes CDR1 LNHDA and CDR2 SQIVND (reference sequence).

V usage is TRBV27 and J usage is TRBJ1-6; possibly TRBD1 for D (5 bases). Germline V CDR1 and CDR2: MNHEY, SMNVEV (reference sequence). The CDR3 contains 13 residues. The V gene lost 7 bases and the J gene lost 7 bases, with 11 bases spanning the gap. The CDR3 region has the DNA TGTGCCAGCATGTTGACAGTCAATTCACCCCTCCACTTT. Amino acids: CASMLTVNSPLHF.

The rearrangement links TRBV2 to TRBJ2-3, with 9 bases lining up with TRBD1. In germline, CDR1 is SNHLY, CDR2 FYNNEI. The CDR3 consists of 14 residues. V gave up 6 bases and J gave up 8 bases; unmatched junction bases: 9. CDR3 loop: CASRADRGGGTQYF. DNA for the CDR3: TGTGCCAGCAGGGCGGACAGGGGAGGGGGTACGCAGTATTTT.

The V and J genes are TRBV11-2 and TRBJ1-2; D remains unclear. Per the germline V gene, CDR1 is SGHAT and CDR2 is FQNNGV. The length of the CDR3 is 12 residues. Trimming stripped 0 bases from V and 7 bases from J, with 6 bases between. The CDR3: CASSLEWSGYTF. The CDR3 region has the DNA TGTGCCAGCAGCTTAGAGTGGAGTGGCTACACCTTC.

This sequence joins TRBV12-3 or TRBV12-4 and TRBJ1-2; 9 bases are shared with TRBD1. The CDR3 runs to 13 residues. The V and J ends lost 6 bases and 12 bases, in that order; junction bases with no gene match: 11. The CDR3 reads CASSRQGDRLDTF. In DNA, the CDR3 is TGTGCCAGCAGCCGACAGGGGGATAGGTTAGACACCTTC.

This chain joins TRBV9 and TRBJ1-6, with D tentatively TRBD1 (6 bases). V was pared by 0 bases and J by 9 bases, with 13 bases between. This CDR3 is built from 15 residues. Per germline, CDR1 SGDLS and CDR2 YYNGEE. DNA of the CDR3: TGTGCCAGCAGCGTAGGCGTGGGAGGGGGTTCACCCCTCCACTTT. Its protein product is CASSVGVGGGSPLHF. Variable domain in full (rest from reference TRBV9 and TRBJ1-6): DSGVTQTPKHLITATGQRVTLRCSPRSGDLSVYWYQQSLDQGLQFLIQYYNGEERAKGNILERFSAQQFPDLHSELNLSSLELGDSALYFCASSVGVGGGSPLHFGNGTRLTVT.

This chain links TRBV30 with TRBJ2-1, with D unclear. This CDR3 is built from 14 residues. Deletions cut 0 bases from V and 0 bases from J, with 6 bases between. CDR1 and CDR2 (germline): GTSNPN, SVGIG (reference sequence). CDR3 residues: CAWSVSYSYNEQFF. CDR3 bases: TGTGCCTGGAGTGTATCCTACTCCTACAATGAGCAGTTCTTC.

The rearrangement links TRBV7-7 to TRBJ2-5; D remains ambiguous. Germline values: CDR1 SSHAT, CDR2 FNYEAQ (reference sequence). This CDR3 contains 15 residues. Trimming stripped 1 base from V and 0 bases from J, with 9 bases between. The CDR3 is CASSLGRVYQETQYF. The CDR3 DNA reads as TGTGCCAGCAGCTTAGGTCGCGTGTACCAAGAGACCCAGTACTTC. Full variable domain (outside the CDR3, taken from reference TRBV7-7 and TRBJ2-5): GAGVSQSPRYKVTKRGQDVTLRCDPISSHATLYWYQQALGQGPEFLTYFNYEAQPDKSGLPSDRFSAERPEGSISTLTIQRTEQRDSAMYRCASSLGRVYQETQYFGPGTRLLVL.

The V and J genes are TRBV19 and TRBJ2-2; 11 nucleotides align to TRBD2. J gave up 4 bases and V 10 bases, and 23 bases lay outside the gene matches. Per the germline V gene, CDR1 is LNHDA and CDR2 is SQIVND (reference sequence). The length of the CDR3 is 20 residues. CDR3 sequence reads: CATRGTAGTSGSRGTGELFF. The DNA for the CDR3 is TGTGCCACCCGGGGGACAGCCGGGACTAGCGGAAGCCGGGGCACCGGGGAGCTGTTTTTT.

This clone occurred once. As DNA, the CDR3 is TGTGCCAGCAGCTCCGGACTAGCGGAGGAGGGTCGCGAGCAGTACTTC. Its translation: CASSSGLAEEGREQYF. The chain is built from TRBV9 and TRBJ2-7; TRBD2 matches at 10 bases. Germline V gene sequence: CDR1 SGDLS, CDR2 YYNGEE. The junction had 13 bases not matched to a gene; V was cut back by 4 bases and J by 6 bases. The CDR3 contains 16 residues.

J is TRBJ2-5 and V is TRBV3-1 (or the pseudogene TRBV3-2), with TRBD2 matching over 7 bases. The length of the CDR3 is 16 residues. Germline CDR1 LGHDT, CDR2 YNNKEL (reference sequence). J lost 0 bases, V lost 2 bases, and 6 bases had no gene match. The CDR3 DNA sequence: TGTGCCAGCAGCCAACGGGGGAGGGCGTACCAAGAGACCCAGTACTTC. Translating gives CASSQRGRAYQETQYF.

Here the CDR3 reads CASRRPAGETQYF. CDR3 nucleotides: TGTGCCAGCAGGCGTCCGGCGGGAGAGACCCAGTACTTC. J is TRBJ2-5 and V is TRBV2, with a weak D call TRBD2 (5 bases). The CDR3 totals 13 residues. Trimming shortened V by 6 bases and J by 4 bases, and 12 bases separated the two germline ends. Germline assignment: CDR1 SNHLY and CDR2 FYNNEI.

This clone was counted between two and nine times. The chain carries TRBV5-1 and TRBJ2-3; D is perhaps TRBD2 (6 bases). The CDR3 contains 14 residues. Germline V gene data show CDR1 as SGHRS and CDR2 as YFSETQ. V was pared by 0 bases and J by 6 bases, with 11 bases between. The CDR3: CASSLVGGVDTQYF. CDR3 coding DNA: TGCGCCAGCAGCTTGGTAGGAGGGGTGGATACGCAGTATTTT.

The chain uses TRBV5-1 and TRBJ2-7; tentatively, D is TRBD2 (6 bases). Trimming pared 4 bases from V and 0 bases from J, leaving 11 bases between. Germline values: CDR1 SGHRS, CDR2 YFSETQ. The CDR3 consists of 14 residues. The CDR3 region is CASSLTAGSYEQYF. CDR3 nucleotides: TGCGCCAGCAGCCTCACAGCGGGCTCCTACGAGCAGTACTTC.